This T cell receptor beta chain was found in a study of cytomegalovirus exposure and HLA in healthy donors. Overall study findings and caveats: In a later analysis, HLA-associated beta chains showed higher expansion and lower generation probabilities than comparable chains.

As to this clone: What it binds is not known.

The PCR made use of 60 Vbeta and 13 Jbeta primers. Libraries were prepared by immunoSEQ multiplex PCR; TCRdb keeps only in-frame clonotypes and omits some of them. The sample contains a few hundred thousand clones, about 80% of which appear only once. The germline V gene has CDR1 SGDLS and CDR2 YYNGEE. V lost 0 bases to trimming and J lost 4 bases; unmatched junction nucleotides: 7. The CDR3 is 17 amino acids. This sequence joins TRBV9 and TRBJ2-3; the match to TRBD2 covers 11 bases. The receptor was derived from a woman between 55 and 75 years old in good health and CMV-seropositive. Sequenced material: PBMCs. CDR3 sequence (DNA): TGTGCCAGCAGCGTAGCTCCTAGCGGGGGGTCTTCAGATACGCAGTATTTT. Its protein product is CASSVAPSGGSSDTQYF. Variable domain in full (rest from reference TRBV9 and TRBJ2-3): DSGVTQTPKHLITATGQRVTLRCSPRSGDLSVYWYQQSLDQGLQFLIQYYNGEERAKGNILERFSAQQFPDLHSELNLSSLELGDSALYFCASSVAPSGGSSDTQYFGPGTRLTVL.